A selection of T cell receptor beta chains follows, all from one sample in a study of T-cell reconstitution after alpha-beta-depleted transplantation in children. TCRdb processed the PCR reads anew with MiXCR; each CDR3 protein has one entry. The repertoire has more than 200,000 distinct CDR3 sequences, more than 7.5% of them found once; the top ten carry 5% to 5.5%. Specimen: PBMCs from the stem cell graft donor, collected from the stem cell graft. These receptors all stem from a human donor who donated a stem cell graft to a child with SCID. The CDR3 runs from the conserved cysteine through the conserved F or W. The D gene is left open where the match is weak. Where a row states a size, it is once, few, many or the class of an expanded clone; other rows omit it.

abundance	v_gene	j_gene	d_gene	CDR3aa	CDR3nt
many	TRBV20-1	TRBJ2-1	-	CSARGRSYNEQFF	TGCAGTGCTAGAGGCAGATCCTACAATGAGCAGTTCTTC
many	TRBV9	TRBJ2-3	-	CASSVVGTDTQYF	TGTGCCAGCAGCGTAGTCGGCACAGATACGCAGTATTTT
many	TRBV25-1	TRBJ1-2	TRBD1	CASSPTGLANYGYTF	TGTGCCAGCAGTCCGACAGGGCTTGCCAACTATGGCTACACCTTC
few	TRBV20-1	TRBJ2-5	-	CSAPPRGLQETQYF	TGCAGTGCTCCCCCCAGAGGGCTCCAAGAGACCCAGTACTTC
many	TRBV20-1	TRBJ1-2	-	CSARYGRVSRGYTF	TGCAGTGCCCGGTACGGCAGGGTATCGAGGGGCTACACCTTC
-	TRBV30	TRBJ2-5	TRBD1	CAWSKTGQGSQETQYF	TGTGCCTGGAGTAAGACGGGACAGGGATCCCAAGAGACCCAGTACTTC
many	TRBV5-1	TRBJ2-7	-	CASSLSGNEQYF	TGCGCCAGCAGCTTATCAGGGAACGAGCAGTACTTC
many	TRBV5-1	TRBJ2-1	-	CASSPRVGLARMNEQFF	TGCGCCAGCAGCCCCCGTGTCGGGCTAGCGAGGATGAATGAGCAGTTCTTC
few	TRBV2	TRBJ2-3	TRBD1	CASSDPGQTDTQYF	TGTGCCAGCAGCGACCCGGGACAGACAGATACGCAGTATTTT
-	TRBV7-2	TRBJ2-1	TRBD2	CASSTRRLAGNNEQFF	TGTGCCAGCAGCACAAGACGGCTAGCGGGGAACAATGAGCAGTTCTTC
many	TRBV20-1	TRBJ2-7	-	CSARSPGGQAYEQYF	TGCAGTGCTAGATCCCCCGGTGGGCAGGCCTACGAGCAGTACTTC
many	TRBV20-1	TRBJ2-3	TRBD2	CSFGTSGGADTQYF	TGCAGCTTCGGGACTAGCGGGGGAGCAGATACGCAGTATTTT
many	TRBV4-1	TRBJ2-7	-	CASSQTDGYEQYF	TGCGCCAGCAGCCAGACGGACGGCTACGAGCAGTACTTC
-	TRBV4-3	TRBJ1-2	-	CASSQDRTTAYGYTF	TGCGCCAGCAGCCAAGACCGAACGACAGCCTATGGCTACACCTTC
many	TRBV20-1	TRBJ2-7	-	CSARDHRASSNEQYF	TGCAGTGCTAGAGATCACAGGGCTTCGAGTAACGAGCAGTACTTC
-	TRBV7-3	TRBJ1-6	-	CASSLGTGYNSPLHF	TGTGCCAGCAGCTTAGGGACGGGATATAATTCACCCCTCCACTTT
many	TRBV3-1	TRBJ2-7	-	CASSLTGQFPYEQYF	TGTGCCAGCAGCCTCACCGGACAGTTTCCCTACGAGCAGTACTTC
many	TRBV5-1	TRBJ1-6	-	CASSLAPGAGDNSPLHF	TGCGCCAGCAGCTTGGCTCCAGGGGCGGGTGATAATTCACCCCTCCACTTT
many	TRBV6-4	TRBJ2-3	TRBD2	CASSPGGLPDTQYF	TGTGCCAGCAGTCCGGGGGGGCTCCCAGATACGCAGTATTTT
many	TRBV5-1	TRBJ1-5	-	CASSLDGMGNQPQHF	TGCGCCAGCAGCTTGGATGGGATGGGCAATCAGCCCCAGCATTTT
many	TRBV4-2	TRBJ2-5	TRBD2	CASSQDSRFTSGGQETQYF	TGTGCCAGCAGCCAAGATTCTCGGTTTACTAGCGGAGGGCAAGAGACCCAGTACTTC
many	TRBV19	TRBJ1-1	-	CASSPPGRSNTEAFF	TGTGCCAGTAGCCCCCCGGGCCGAAGTAACACTGAAGCTTTCTTT
many	TRBV4-3	TRBJ2-1	-	CASSQVVFGRSGYSYNEQFF	TGCGCCAGCAGCCAAGTTGTCTTTGGGCGAAGCGGGTACTCCTACAATGAGCAGTTCTTC
many	TRBV5-5	TRBJ2-3	TRBD2	CASSLLVASGSSTDTQYF	TGTGCCAGCAGCTTGTTGGTGGCTAGCGGGAGCAGCACAGATACGCAGTATTTT
many	TRBV6-2/TRBV6-3	TRBJ1-2	-	CASSYGRNYGYTF	TGTGCCAGCAGTTACGGTCGGAACTATGGCTACACCTTC
many	TRBV20-1	TRBJ1-2	-	CSAGVQGGGYGYTF	TGCAGTGCCGGAGTACAAGGGGGGGGCTATGGCTACACCTTC
many	TRBV20-1	TRBJ2-1	-	CSVSQGALVSAQFF	TGCAGTGTTTCCCAGGGTGCTTTGGTGTCCGCGCAGTTCTTC
-	TRBV12-3/TRBV12-4	TRBJ2-2	TRBD2	CANRLAGTGDLFF	TGTGCCAACAGACTAGCCGGGACCGGGGATCTGTTTTTT
few	TRBV6-1	TRBJ2-3	-	CASRARDVADTQYF	TGTGCCAGCAGGGCTCGAGACGTCGCAGATACGCAGTATTTT
few	TRBV12-3/TRBV12-4	TRBJ2-2	TRBD2	CASSFGLAGGMNTGELFF	TGTGCCAGCAGTTTCGGACTAGCGGGGGGCATGAACACCGGGGAGCTGTTTTTT
many	TRBV7-9	TRBJ2-7	-	CASSLGRTHTYEQYF	TGTGCCAGCAGCTTAGGACGGACACATACCTACGAGCAGTACTTC
many	TRBV19	TRBJ2-7	TRBD1	CASSHYRDRPYEQYF	TGTGCCAGTAGTCATTACCGGGACAGACCCTACGAGCAGTACTTC
-	TRBV5-1	TRBJ2-4	TRBD2	CASSPGLHLGGAKNIQYF	TGCGCCAGCAGCCCCGGGTTACATCTCGGGGGGGCCAAAAACATTCAGTACTTC
many	TRBV5-1	TRBJ2-3	-	CASSLDRTRTDTQYF	TGCGCCAGCAGCTTGGACAGGACTCGCACAGATACGCAGTATTTT
few	TRBV7-9	TRBJ2-6	TRBD1	CASSLGTGPLTF	TGTGCCAGCAGCTTAGGGACAGGTCCTCTGACTTTC
-	TRBV7-9	TRBJ1-2	-	CASSSSPGPAYTF	TGTGCCAGCAGCTCGTCCCCAGGCCCGGCCTACACCTTC